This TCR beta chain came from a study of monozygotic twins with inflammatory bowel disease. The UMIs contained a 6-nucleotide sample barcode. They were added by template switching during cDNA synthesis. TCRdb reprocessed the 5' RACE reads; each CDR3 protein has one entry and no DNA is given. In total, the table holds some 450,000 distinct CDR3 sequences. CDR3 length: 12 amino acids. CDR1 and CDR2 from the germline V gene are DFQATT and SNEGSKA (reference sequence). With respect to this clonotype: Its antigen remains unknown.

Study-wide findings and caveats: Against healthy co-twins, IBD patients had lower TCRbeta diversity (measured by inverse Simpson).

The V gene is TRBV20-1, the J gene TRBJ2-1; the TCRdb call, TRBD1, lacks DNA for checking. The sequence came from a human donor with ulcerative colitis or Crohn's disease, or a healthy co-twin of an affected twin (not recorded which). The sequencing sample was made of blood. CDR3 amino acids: CSAPDRGLEQFF.